This is a list of T cell receptor beta chains from one sample in a study of blood T cell repertoires in COVID-19. The protocol was immunoSEQ multiplex PCR, while the TCRdb copy is restricted to in-frame clones and leaves out a portion. The sample records about 200,000 clones, 60% to 85% being singletons. The source material was peripheral blood. These receptors came from a woman between 65 and 79 years old with acute or convalescent COVID-19. The CDR3 runs from the conserved cysteine through the conserved F or W. A D gene is named only where the DNA matches it firmly. The size field is filled for only some rows; it gives once, few, many or a size class.

J,V,size,D,CDR3,DNA
TRBJ1-4,TRBV19,.,TRBD1,CASSTGTATNEKLFF,TGTGCCAGTAGCACTGGGACAGCAACTAATGAAAAACTGTTTTTT
TRBJ2-2,TRBV19,.,.,CASSISLNTGELFF,TGTGCCAGTAGTATTTCTCTGAACACCGGGGAGCTGTTTTTT
TRBJ2-5,TRBV19,.,.,CASSVLGETQYF,TGTGCCAGTAGTGTCCTCGGGGAGACCCAGTACTTC
TRBJ1-3,TRBV10-3,.,TRBD1,CATGTGARNTIYF,TGTGCCACCGGGACAGGGGCGAGAAACACCATATATTTT
TRBJ2-7,TRBV27,few,TRBD1,CASSAGQGTTYEQYF,TGTGCCAGCAGTGCAGGACAGGGAACTACCTACGAGCAGTACTTC
TRBJ1-1,TRBV10-3,.,TRBD1,CATSGTGEAEAFF,TGTGCCACCTCCGGGACAGGGGAGGCGGAAGCTTTCTTT
TRBJ2-7,TRBV18,.,.,CASSPGARSEQYF,TGTGCCAGCTCACCAGGGGCGCGGTCCGAGCAGTACTTC
TRBJ2-1,TRBV4-1,few,TRBD2,CASRFGLAGGQNINEQFF,TGCGCCAGCCGGTTTGGGCTAGCGGGGGGCCAAAACATCAATGAGCAGTTCTTC
TRBJ2-1,TRBV24-1,.,.,CATSDLRGGGNEQFF,TGTGCCACCAGTGATTTAAGGGGGGGCGGCAATGAGCAGTTCTTC
TRBJ1-3,TRBV7-2,once,TRBD1,CASSMDRANTIYF,TGTGCCAGCAGCATGGACAGGGCGAACACCATATATTTT
TRBJ2-2,TRBV2,.,TRBD1,CASSEYRGDSGELFF,TGTGCCAGCAGTGAATACAGGGGGGACTCCGGGGAGCTGTTTTTT
TRBJ1-6,TRBV9,once,.,CASSVEDSFNSPLHF,TGTGCCAGCAGCGTAGAGGACAGTTTTAATTCACCCCTCCACTTT
TRBJ2-2,TRBV27,once,.,CASSLSPPYLAGELFF,TGTGCCAGCAGTTTATCCCCCCCCTACCTGGCCGGGGAGCTGTTTTTT
TRBJ2-7,TRBV5-1,few,TRBD1,CASSLTGTDYEQYF,TGCGCCAGCAGCCTTACCGGGACAGACTACGAGCAGTACTTC
TRBJ1-1,TRBV6-5,.,.,CASSQAPLISAFF,TGTGCCAGCAGTCAGGCTCCCCTAATTTCAGCTTTCTTT
TRBJ2-7,TRBV20-1,.,TRBD2,CSASRRGAYEQYF,TGCAGTGCTAGTAGGCGGGGGGCCTACGAGCAGTACTTC
TRBJ1-5,TRBV24-1,.,.,CATSDPTGDNQPQHF,TGTGCCACCAGTGATCCGACCGGGGATAATCAGCCCCAGCATTTT
TRBJ2-7,TRBV10-2,.,TRBD2,CASSDWGGSDEQYF,TGCGCCAGCAGTGATTGGGGAGGGAGTGACGAGCAGTACTTC
TRBJ2-2,TRBV19,once,.,CASSYNANTGELFF,TGTGCCAGTAGTTACAACGCGAACACCGGGGAGCTGTTTTTT
TRBJ2-5,TRBV9,few,TRBD2,CASSVSGGETQYF,TGTGCCAGCAGCGTTTCGGGGGGAGAGACCCAGTACTTC
TRBJ1-1,TRBV18,.,.,CASSPPGGRGNTEAFF,TGTGCCAGCTCACCACCGGGCGGGCGGGGGAACACTGAAGCTTTCTTT
TRBJ1-3,TRBV19,.,TRBD1,CASSTGSGNTIYF,TGTGCCAGTTCGACAGGGTCTGGAAACACCATATATTTT
TRBJ2-7,TRBV18,.,TRBD1,CASSPPNTGGNPGVWQYF,TGTGCCAGCTCACCCCCGAACACAGGGGGAAATCCGGGTGTCTGGCAGTACTTC
TRBJ1-5,TRBV6-5,.,TRBD1,CASRTGGSPQHF,TGTGCCAGCAGGACAGGGGGCTCGCCCCAGCATTTT
TRBJ1-2,TRBV6-5,.,.,CASSSGYGYTF,TGTGCCAGCAGTTCGGGATACGGCTACACCTTC
TRBJ1-5,TRBV6-5,.,TRBD1,CASSYRQGSNQPQHF,TGTGCCAGCAGTTATCGACAGGGCAGCAATCAGCCCCAGCATTTT
TRBJ1-1,TRBV11-2,.,TRBD1,CASRLTGSDTEAFF,TGTGCCAGCAGGCTGACAGGGTCGGACACTGAAGCTTTCTTT
TRBJ2-5,TRBV25-1,.,.,CASSNGRAPETQYF,TGTGCCAGCAGTAATGGGCGAGCCCCCGAGACCCAGTACTTC
TRBJ1-2,TRBV10-1,.,.,CASSAGFGYGYTF,TGCGCCAGCAGTGCAGGTTTTGGCTATGGCTACACCTTC
TRBJ1-1,TRBV5-1,few,TRBD1,CASSLGDRGSTEAFF,TGCGCCAGCAGCTTGGGGGACAGGGGATCCACTGAAGCTTTCTTT
TRBJ1-1,TRBV18,.,.,CASSREGGNTEAFF,TGTGCCAGCTCACGTGAGGGCGGTAACACTGAAGCTTTCTTT
TRBJ2-7,TRBV7-2,.,TRBD2,CASSIGLAGGAEQYF,TGTGCCAGCAGCATTGGACTAGCGGGGGGGGCCGAGCAGTACTTC
TRBJ2-2,TRBV24-1,.,TRBD1,CATSDPGTGNTGELFF,TGTGCCACCAGTGACCCCGGGACAGGCAACACCGGGGAGCTGTTTTTT
TRBJ2-2,TRBV5-4,once,TRBD2,CASTTGGRSGELFF,TGTGCCTCTACCACGGGGGGGCGTAGCGGGGAGCTGTTTTTT
TRBJ1-6,TRBV15,once,.,CATSRDLGQGNSPLHF,TGTGCCACCAGCAGAGATCTAGGGCAGGGCAATTCACCCCTCCACTTT
TRBJ2-3,TRBV5-1,many,.,CASSFNTDTQYF,TGCGCCAGCAGCTTCAACACAGATACGCAGTATTTT
TRBJ1-5,TRBV19,.,.,CASSPRVNQPQHF,TGTGCCAGTAGTCCCCGAGTCAATCAGCCCCAGCATTTT
TRBJ2-1,TRBV7-3,.,TRBD2,CASSLTRTGGDNEQFF,TGTGCCAGCAGCTTAACTCGGACCGGGGGGGACAATGAGCAGTTCTTC
TRBJ1-3,TRBV3-1/TRBV3-2,few,.,CASSQDRDRGNTIYF,TGTGCCAGCAGCCAAGACAGGGATCGTGGAAACACCATATATTTT
TRBJ1-1,TRBV7-7,.,.,CASSPLSGFDTEAFF,TGTGCCAGCAGCCCCCTCTCAGGGTTTGACACTGAAGCTTTCTTT
TRBJ2-1,TRBV18,.,TRBD2,CASSPNGSGDEQFF,TGTGCCAGCTCACCAAACGGTAGCGGGGATGAGCAGTTCTTC
TRBJ1-3,TRBV18,.,.,CASSPFDNAAGNTIYF,TGTGCCAGCTCACCATTCGACAACGCCGCTGGAAACACCATATATTTT
TRBJ1-1,TRBV6-5,.,.,CASVGWLNTEAFF,TGTGCCAGCGTCGGGTGGCTGAACACTGAAGCTTTCTTT
TRBJ2-1,TRBV4-3,.,TRBD1,CASSPLTGGSYNEQFF,TGCGCCAGCAGCCCCCTCACAGGGGGCTCGTACAATGAGCAGTTCTTC
TRBJ1-2,TRBV6-2/TRBV6-3,.,.,CASSTTDTFYNGYTF,TGTGCCAGCAGTACGACAGACACCTTCTATAATGGCTACACCTTC
TRBJ2-3,TRBV18,.,.,CASSPEADTQYF,TGTGCCAGCTCACCAGAGGCAGATACGCAGTATTTT
TRBJ2-3,TRBV15,.,TRBD2,CATSRDPTSGDTDTQYF,TGTGCCACCAGCAGAGACCCGACTAGCGGGGACACAGATACGCAGTATTTT
TRBJ2-3,TRBV10-3,.,TRBD2,CAIRLGGAEDTQYF,TGTGCCATCAGGCTCGGGGGGGCGGAAGATACGCAGTATTTT
TRBJ2-2,TRBV29-1,.,TRBD2,CSGGLVLTGELFF,TGCAGCGGGGGACTAGTATTGACCGGGGAGCTGTTTTTT
TRBJ2-1,TRBV25-1,.,TRBD1,CASESQGQGYNEQFF,TGTGCCAGCGAATCTCAGGGACAGGGGTACAATGAGCAGTTCTTC
TRBJ1-3,TRBV10-3,.,TRBD1,CATMTGGSDTIYF,TGTGCCACCATGACAGGGGGCTCGGACACCATATATTTT
TRBJ2-5,TRBV19,.,TRBD2,CASRLAGETQYF,TGTGCCAGCCGACTAGCCGGTGAGACCCAGTACTTC